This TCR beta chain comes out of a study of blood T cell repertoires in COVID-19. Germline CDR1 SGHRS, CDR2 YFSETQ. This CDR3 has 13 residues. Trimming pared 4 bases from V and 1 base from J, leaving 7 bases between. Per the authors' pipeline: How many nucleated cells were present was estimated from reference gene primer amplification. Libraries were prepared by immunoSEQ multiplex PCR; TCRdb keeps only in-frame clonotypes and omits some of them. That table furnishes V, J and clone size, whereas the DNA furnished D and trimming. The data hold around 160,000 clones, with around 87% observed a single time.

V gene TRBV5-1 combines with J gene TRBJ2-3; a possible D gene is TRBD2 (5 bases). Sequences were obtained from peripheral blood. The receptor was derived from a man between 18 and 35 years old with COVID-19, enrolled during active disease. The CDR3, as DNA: TGCGCCAGCAGCCTGGGAGGCACAGATACGCAGTATTTT. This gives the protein CASSLGGTDTQYF.